This TCR beta chain was retrieved from a study of T-cell memory formation after mild COVID-19. Overall study: TCR clusters mostly belonged to single donors. Study-wide points: Second-wave clones reaching peak frequency on day 37 lacked confirmed SARS-CoV-2 specificity.

TCRdb ran MiXCR on the 5' RACE reads and lists one entry per CDR3 protein. The sample has roughly 340,000 distinct CDR3 sequences; less than 20% are singletons. To note about this clonotype: Its target is not known.

The germline gives CDR1 DFQATT, CDR2 SNEGSKA (reference sequence). Trimming shortened V by 0 bases and J by 7 bases, and 13 bases separated the two germline ends. The CDR3 covers 14 residues. This TCR was recovered from a man aged 18 to 29 who had mild COVID-19 (a few samples of this study predate the infection). Cell type and time point are not known. The chain recombines TRBV20-1 with TRBJ2-1, with D possibly being TRBD1 or TRBD2 (6 bases each). Sequencing was performed on PBMCs or a T cell subset sorted from them (not recorded which). The CDR3 sequence is CSARDPRRGNEQFF. CDR3 sequence (DNA): TGCAGTGCTAGAGATCCTCGGAGGGGGAATGAGCAGTTCTTC.